A selection of T cell receptor beta chains follows, all from one sample in a study of control samples from healthy donors and cancer patients. Clones were read by immunoSEQ multiplex PCR, and TCRdb kept only the in-frame ones, dropping some. The profile covers roughly 70,000 clones, with approximately 80% appearing a single time and 25% to 35% taken by the ten largest. The sample consisted of blood. These receptors all come from a man in his fifties in good health. Both conserved end residues are part of each CDR3. D genes are given only for firm matches. Size is stated for part of the rows, as once, few or many counts, or as a class when the clone is expanded.

clone_size: -
v_call: TRBV12-5
j_call: TRBJ2-1
d_call: TRBD2
cdr3_aa: CASAQVGGGIVHNEQFF
cdr3_nt: TGTGCTAGTGCCCAGGTGGGCGGGGGGATCGTACACAATGAGCAGTTCTTC

clone_size: -
v_call: TRBV5-1
j_call: TRBJ2-1
d_call: TRBD1
cdr3_aa: CASSFGDRNNEQFF
cdr3_nt: TGCGCCAGCAGCTTTGGGGACAGAAACAATGAGCAGTTCTTC

clone_size: -
v_call: TRBV3-1/TRBV3-2
j_call: TRBJ2-7
d_call: -
cdr3_aa: CASSQFRALTYEQYF
cdr3_nt: TGTGCCAGCAGCCAGTTCCGTGCCCTTACCTACGAGCAGTACTTC

clone_size: -
v_call: TRBV19
j_call: TRBJ1-1
d_call: -
cdr3_aa: CASSIARSTEAFF
cdr3_nt: TGTGCCAGTAGTATAGCCCGCTCCACTGAAGCTTTCTTT

clone_size: -
v_call: TRBV6-5
j_call: TRBJ2-7
d_call: -
cdr3_aa: CASTSGGLDEQYF
cdr3_nt: TGTGCCAGCACCTCCGGAGGGCTGGACGAGCAGTACTTC

clone_size: -
v_call: TRBV2
j_call: TRBJ1-1
d_call: TRBD1
cdr3_aa: CASRSYRGTMNTEAFF
cdr3_nt: TGTGCCAGCAGATCATACAGGGGGACCATGAACACTGAAGCTTTCTTT

clone_size: -
v_call: TRBV2
j_call: TRBJ2-2
d_call: -
cdr3_aa: CASTGVDYRPFSNTGELFF
cdr3_nt: TGTGCCAGCACGGGTGTCGACTACAGGCCGTTCTCGAACACCGGGGAGCTGTTTTTT

clone_size: -
v_call: TRBV7-2
j_call: TRBJ1-5
d_call: -
cdr3_aa: CASSLALGGNQPQHF
cdr3_nt: TGTGCCAGCAGCTTAGCATTGGGGGGCAATCAGCCCCAGCATTTT

clone_size: -
v_call: TRBV4-2
j_call: TRBJ2-5
d_call: TRBD1
cdr3_aa: CASSNCDRGTQETQYF
cdr3_nt: TGTGCCAGCAGCAATTGCGACAGGGGGACACAAGAGACCCAGTACTTC

clone_size: -
v_call: TRBV7-9
j_call: TRBJ1-2
d_call: -
cdr3_aa: CASSLYSASYGYTF
cdr3_nt: TGTGCCAGCAGCTTATACTCGGCAAGCTATGGCTACACCTTC

clone_size: -
v_call: TRBV6-4
j_call: TRBJ1-5
d_call: -
cdr3_aa: CASTNQPQHF
cdr3_nt: TGTGCCAGTACTAATCAGCCCCAGCATTTT

clone_size: -
v_call: TRBV14
j_call: TRBJ2-1
d_call: -
cdr3_aa: CASSLRGGGEQFF
cdr3_nt: TGTGCCAGCAGCCTCAGAGGGGGAGGGGAGCAGTTCTTC

clone_size: -
v_call: TRBV4-3
j_call: TRBJ1-3
d_call: -
cdr3_aa: CASSQDGGGYSGNTIYF
cdr3_nt: TGCGCCAGCAGCCAAGACGGGGGGGGATACTCTGGAAACACCATATATTTT

clone_size: -
v_call: TRBV5-1
j_call: TRBJ1-1
d_call: -
cdr3_aa: CASSDGLRGLFTEAFF
cdr3_nt: TGCGCCAGCAGCGACGGACTCAGGGGCCTTTTCACTGAAGCTTTCTTT

clone_size: -
v_call: TRBV6-2/TRBV6-3
j_call: TRBJ2-7
d_call: TRBD2
cdr3_aa: CASSSDSGRAPDF
cdr3_nt: TGTGCCAGCAGTTCAGACAGCGGGAGGGCCCCGGACTTC

clone_size: few
v_call: TRBV29-1
j_call: TRBJ1-1
d_call: -
cdr3_aa: CSLRQTNTEAFF
cdr3_nt: TGCAGCTTACGACAGACAAACACTGAAGCTTTCTTT

clone_size: -
v_call: TRBV7-9
j_call: TRBJ2-3
d_call: TRBD2
cdr3_aa: CASSLVLAGGQTDTQYF
cdr3_nt: TGTGCCAGCAGCTTAGTGTTAGCGGGAGGGCAAACAGATACGCAGTATTTT

clone_size: -
v_call: TRBV6-6
j_call: TRBJ1-1
d_call: -
cdr3_aa: CASGGGLGAEAFF
cdr3_nt: TGTGCCAGCGGCGGGGGCTTGGGGGCTGAAGCTTTCTTT

clone_size: few
v_call: TRBV7-2
j_call: TRBJ2-3
d_call: TRBD2
cdr3_aa: CASSSNFAGGVGYF
cdr3_nt: TGTGCCAGCAGCTCCAACTTCGCGGGGGGTGTAGGGTATTTT

clone_size: -
v_call: TRBV6-2/TRBV6-3
j_call: TRBJ2-1
d_call: TRBD2
cdr3_aa: CASSFERGGDDNEQFF
cdr3_nt: TGTGCCAGCAGTTTCGAGCGGGGGGGCGACGACAATGAGCAGTTCTTC

clone_size: -
v_call: TRBV5-1
j_call: TRBJ2-3
d_call: TRBD2
cdr3_aa: CASSLASGVSTDTQYF
cdr3_nt: TGCGCCAGCAGCTTGGCTAGCGGGGTTAGCACAGATACGCAGTATTTT

clone_size: -
v_call: TRBV29-1
j_call: TRBJ2-3
d_call: TRBD1
cdr3_aa: CSATSTGTYEDTQYF
cdr3_nt: TGCAGCGCAACATCGACAGGGACCTACGAGGATACGCAGTATTTT

clone_size: -
v_call: TRBV19
j_call: TRBJ1-4
d_call: -
cdr3_aa: CASSMVGAGSPNEKLFF
cdr3_nt: TGTGCCAGTAGTATGGTGGGTGCAGGGTCCCCGAATGAAAAACTGTTTTTT

clone_size: -
v_call: TRBV28
j_call: TRBJ1-6
d_call: -
cdr3_aa: CASSLGGRADSPLHF
cdr3_nt: TGTGCCAGCAGTTTAGGGGGGCGCGCAGATTCACCCCTCCACTTT

clone_size: once
v_call: TRBV4-3
j_call: TRBJ2-1
d_call: -
cdr3_aa: CASSQDPGNEQFF
cdr3_nt: TGCGCCAGCAGCCAAGATCCGGGGAATGAGCAGTTCTTC

clone_size: -
v_call: TRBV28
j_call: TRBJ1-1
d_call: -
cdr3_aa: CASSLRGDTEAFF
cdr3_nt: TGTGCCAGCAGTTTGAGGGGGGACACTGAAGCTTTCTTT

clone_size: -
v_call: TRBV7-9
j_call: TRBJ2-7
d_call: -
cdr3_aa: CASSPPTYEQYF
cdr3_nt: TGTGCCAGCAGCCCCCCAACCTACGAGCAGTACTTC

clone_size: -
v_call: TRBV25-1
j_call: TRBJ1-1
d_call: -
cdr3_aa: CASSESNVGGSQNTEAFF
cdr3_nt: TGTGCCAGCAGTGAATCGAACGTCGGGGGGAGTCAGAACACTGAAGCTTTCTTT

clone_size: once
v_call: TRBV7-2
j_call: TRBJ2-7
d_call: TRBD2
cdr3_aa: CASSLGGTSLREQYF
cdr3_nt: TGTGCCAGCAGCTTAGGTGGGACTAGTTTACGCGAGCAGTACTTC

clone_size: -
v_call: TRBV7-2
j_call: TRBJ2-3
d_call: -
cdr3_aa: CASSLVMDGRTQYF
cdr3_nt: TGTGCCAGCAGCTTAGTAATGGACGGGCGTACGCAGTATTTT

clone_size: -
v_call: TRBV27
j_call: TRBJ1-5
d_call: -
cdr3_aa: CASRGLIENQPQHF
cdr3_nt: TGTGCCAGCAGAGGTCTGATTGAGAATCAGCCCCAGCATTTT

clone_size: -
v_call: TRBV13
j_call: TRBJ2-5
d_call: -
cdr3_aa: CASSLVETQYF
cdr3_nt: TGTGCCAGCAGCTTGGTGGAGACCCAGTACTTC

clone_size: few
v_call: TRBV28
j_call: TRBJ1-2
d_call: -
cdr3_aa: CASSFLGKSLTGYTF
cdr3_nt: TGTGCCAGCAGTTTTCTTGGGAAGAGTTTAACCGGCTACACCTTC

clone_size: -
v_call: TRBV14
j_call: TRBJ1-1
d_call: -
cdr3_aa: CASSLFPGAEAFF
cdr3_nt: TGTGCCAGCAGCCTCTTTCCAGGGGCGGAAGCTTTCTTT